Below are 23 T cell receptor beta chains sequenced from a single sample in a study of blood T cell repertoires in COVID-19. Here immunoSEQ multiplex PCR was the method, and the copy in TCRdb shows in-frame clones only, minus some. The sample gives 200,000 to 250,000 clones, more than 80% of which show up once; under 2% is in the top ten. Sequencing was done on a sample of PBMCs or T cells enriched from blood (not recorded which). The origin of the receptors is a man between 60 and 70 years old who had recovered from COVID-19.

The rearrangement joins TRBV2 to TRBJ2-2, with 10 bases fitting TRBD2. The CDR3 runs to 16 residues. V lost 5 bases, J lost 5 bases, and 8 bases stayed unmatched. The germline gives CDR1 SNHLY, CDR2 FYNNEI. The CDR3 region has the DNA TGTGCCAGCAGTTCTCTAGCGGGGGCGCGGACCGGGGAGCTGTTTTTT. This codes for CASSSLAGARTGELFF.

The chain uses TRBV11-2 and TRBJ2-2; 7 bases align to TRBD2. This CDR3 comprises 17 residues. Trimming took 2 bases from V and 0 from J; bases not matched to a gene: 6. Germline V gives CDR1 SGHAT, CDR2 FQNNGV. CDR3 nucleotide sequence: TGTGCCAGCAGCTTACTAGCGGTAGTCGCGAACACCGGGGAGCTGTTTTTT. Protein: CASSLLAVVANTGELFF.

The chain joins TRBV18 to TRBJ2-7, with D maybe TRBD1 (6 bases). CDR1 is KGHSH and CDR2 is LQKENI in the germline V gene. Deletions cut 4 bases from V and 0 bases from J, with 7 bases between. CDR3 length equals 13 residues. CDR3 DNA sequence: TGTGCCAGCTCACTGGGGGCCTCCTACGAGCAGTACTTC. It yields the protein CASSLGASYEQYF.

The J gene is TRBJ1-2, the V gene TRBV19; D possibly corresponds to TRBD1 (6 bases). This CDR3 region has 12 residues. Germline loops: CDR1 LNHDA, CDR2 SQIVND (reference sequence). The V end was cut by 6 bases, the J end by 1 base, with 6 bases between. The chain's CDR3 is CASRDSNYGYTF. CDR3 in DNA: TGTGCCAGTAGGGACAGTAACTATGGCTACACCTTC.

This clone was counted a single time. The chain links TRBV3-1 (or the pseudogene TRBV3-2) to TRBJ1-2; D call uncertain. Germline loops: CDR1 LGHDT, CDR2 YNNKEL (reference sequence). Deletions cut 0 bases from V and 1 base from J, with 9 bases between. The CDR3 loop spans 15 amino acids. The CDR3 loop reads CASSQDVNSNYGYTF. The DNA of the CDR3 is TGTGCCAGCAGCCAAGATGTAAACAGTAACTATGGCTACACCTTC.

This chain links TRBV5-6 with TRBJ1-3; D is unclear. The germline gives CDR1 SGHDT, CDR2 YYEEEE. The V gene lost 0 bases and the J gene lost 0 bases, with 10 bases spanning the gap. The CDR3 has 16 residues. The CDR3 DNA reads as TGTGCCAGCAGCTTGGGAATAGATCCCTCTGGAAACACCATATATTTT. Translated, it gives CASSLGIDPSGNTIYF.

The V call is TRBV11-3, the J call TRBJ1-5, with D possibly TRBD1 on 6 matching bases. The germline V and J ends were trimmed by 3 bases and 6 bases, with 18 bases remaining between them. The CDR3 is 16 amino acids. CDR1 is SGHNT and CDR2 is YENEEA in the germline V gene. CDR3 in amino acids: CASSFLGGKGSQPQHF. CDR3 DNA sequence: TGTGCCAGCAGCTTTCTAGGGGGTAAGGGGAGTCAGCCCCAGCATTTT.

The chain is built from TRBV7-8 and TRBJ1-4, with no clear D. Trimming left V 4 bases short and J 3 bases short, with 12 bases between. The length of the CDR3 is 15 residues. CDR1 is SGHVS and CDR2 is FQNEAQ in the germline V gene. CDR3 bases: TGTGCCAGCAGCTCAAGCCGCGCCGCTAATGAAAAACTGTTTTTT. Translation gives CASSSSRAANEKLFF.

This chain joins TRBV6-2 or TRBV6-3 and TRBJ2-7; D is possibly TRBD1 (6 bases). Germline-derived CDR1 and CDR2 are MNHEY and SVGEGT. V was trimmed by 4 bases and J by 2 bases, leaving 9 bases between them. This CDR3 has 13 amino acids. The CDR3 DNA reads TGTGCCAGCAGTTCGACAGGTACCTACGAGCAGTACTTC. It translates to CASSSTGTYEQYF.

DNA of the CDR3: TGTGCCAGTAGACGGGAGGGGTTCACCTACGAGCAGTACTTC. Translated, it gives CASRREGFTYEQYF. The chain joins TRBV6-5 to TRBJ2-7; 8 nucleotides line up with TRBD2. Trimming removed 9 bases from V and 2 bases from J; junction bases left unmatched: 9. The germline gives CDR1 MNHEY, CDR2 SVGAGI. The CDR3 runs 14 residues.

The chain is built from TRBV19 and TRBJ1-5, with D tentatively TRBD1 (5 bases). Germline CDR1 is LNHDA and CDR2 is SQIVND (reference sequence). This CDR3 has 13 residues. The germline V and J ends were trimmed by 7 bases and 5 bases, with 12 bases remaining between them. As DNA, the CDR3 is TGTGCCAGTAAAGGGAGGGGTCATCAGCCCCAGCATTTT. As protein: CASKGRGHQPQHF. Together with reference TRBV19 and TRBJ1-5, the CDR3 gives the full variable domain: DGGITQSPKYLFRKEGQNVTLSCEQNLNHDAMYWYRQDPGQGLRLIYYSQIVNDFQKGDIAEGYSVSREKKESFPLTVTSAQKNPTAFYLCASKGRGHQPQHFGDGTRLSIL.

The rearrangement uses TRBV3-1 (or the pseudogene TRBV3-2) and TRBJ2-7; the match to TRBD1 covers 8 bases. The CDR3 runs 15 residues. V shed 4 bases, J shed 5 bases, and the junction held 10 bases outside the gene matches. Germline loops: CDR1 LGHDT, CDR2 YNNKEL (reference sequence). CDR3 amino acids: CASSRSSTGAHEQYF. The CDR3 DNA reads as TGTGCCAGCAGCCGATCCTCGACAGGGGCCCACGAGCAGTACTTC.

This chain uses TRBV27 with TRBJ2-5, with TRBD1 matching 9 bases. The CDR3 totals 14 residues. CDR1 MNHEY and CDR2 SMNVEV come from the germline V gene (reference sequence). V trimming: 4 bases; J trimming: 5 bases; junction bases outside the gene matches: 5. The CDR3 protein is CASSSGQGRETQYF. The CDR3 DNA reads as TGTGCCAGCAGTTCGGGACAGGGACGGGAGACCCAGTACTTC.

This chain uses TRBV10-3 with TRBJ2-2; 9 nucleotides line up with TRBD1. The CDR3 is made up of 15 amino acids. Germline CDR1 ENHRY, CDR2 SYGVKD. V shed 6 bases and J 1 base; nucleotides not matched to a gene: 3. The CDR3: CAIREGQGNTGELFF. The CDR3 coding sequence is TGTGCCATCAGGGAGGGACAGGGGAACACCGGGGAGCTGTTTTTT.

This clone has just a few counts. The gene calls are TRBV4-1 and TRBJ2-3; D may be TRBD2 (5 bases). This CDR3 is built from 13 residues. Germline V gene data show CDR1 as MGHRA and CDR2 as YSYEKL. V lost 5 bases and J lost 2, with 8 bases in between. Here the CDR3 reads CASSNGDTDTQYF. For the CDR3, the DNA is TGCGCCAGCAGCAACGGGGACACAGATACGCAGTATTTT.

This chain connects TRBV11-3 to TRBJ1-6, with D maybe TRBD1 (6 bases). Germline CDR1 SGHNT, CDR2 YENEEA. The length of the CDR3 is 14 residues. Trimming took off 0 bases at V and 7 bases at J, with 7 bases between the two ends. The CDR3 protein is CASSLEGHNSPLHF. The CDR3 coding sequence is TGTGCCAGCAGCTTAGAGGGACACAATTCACCCCTCCACTTT.

The chain is built from TRBV6-5 and TRBJ1-6; 9 nucleotides line up with TRBD1. Germline loops: CDR1 MNHEY, CDR2 SVGAGI. V gave up 0 bases and J gave up 7 bases; unmatched junction bases: 4. The CDR3 contains 16 residues. The CDR3 coding sequence is TGTGCCAGCAGTTACTCGAGGGGGACAGGGAATTCACCCCTCCACTTT. It translates to CASSYSRGTGNSPLHF.

This clone was picked up one time. This sequence joins TRBV5-1 and TRBJ1-3; D possibly corresponds to TRBD1 (6 bases). Germline CDR1 SGHRS, CDR2 YFSETQ. V dropped 1 base and J dropped 4 bases, with 12 bases sitting between them. The length of the CDR3 is 15 residues. The CDR3: CASSLLGAKGNTIYF. The CDR3 DNA follows: TGCGCCAGCAGCTTGTTGGGGGCTAAGGGAAACACCATATATTTT.

The rearrangement uses TRBV6-5 and TRBJ1-3, with 7 bases aligning to TRBD1. The V gene end was trimmed by 6 bases and the J gene end by 4 bases; junction bases not matched to a gene: 9. The CDR3 is 15 residues long. Germline V lookup: CDR1 MNHEY, CDR2 SVGAGI. The chain's CDR3 is CASSDQGQSGNTIYF. The CDR3 region has the DNA TGTGCCAGCAGCGACCAGGGACAGTCCGGAAACACCATATATTTT.

The chain combines TRBV3-1 (or the pseudogene TRBV3-2) with TRBJ2-5; 9 nucleotides agree with TRBD1. The CDR3 contains 16 residues. Germline V gene lookup returns CDR1 LGHDT and CDR2 YNNKEL (reference sequence). With 3 bases clipped from V and 4 bases from J, the junction kept 9 bases outside the gene matches. The CDR3 DNA reads TGTGCCAGCAGCCACGGGACAGGGACCGAAAGAGAGACCCAGTACTTC. Amino acids: CASSHGTGTERETQYF.

The rearrangement uses TRBV10-1 and TRBJ2-3, with TRBD2 matching over 13 bases. Losses at the gene ends were 2 bases for V and 5 bases for J; bases not matched to a gene: 4. This CDR3 has 16 amino acids. Germline V CDR1 and CDR2: WNHNN, SYGVQD (reference sequence). CDR3 region: CASSERTSGGLDTQYF. Here the CDR3 DNA reads TGCGCCAGCAGTGAGCGGACTAGCGGGGGACTAGATACGCAGTATTTT.

This clone was detected only a few times. The rearrangement uses TRBV28 and TRBJ2-3; TRBD2 might be the D (5 bases). Looked up from germline, CDR1 is MDHEN and CDR2 is SYDVKM. With 6 bases removed from V and 6 bases from J, the gap between germline ends came to 10 bases. CDR3 length equals 12 residues. CDR3 DNA sequence: TGTGCCAGCAGAGAAGCGGCGGATACGCAGTATTTT. This codes for CASREAADTQYF.

The CDR3 reads CASSRAAGWGTDTQYF. The DNA of the CDR3 is TGTGCCAGCAGCCGGGCGGCGGGTTGGGGCACAGATACGCAGTATTTT. The V and J genes are TRBV5-4 and TRBJ2-3; the D gene is possibly TRBD2 (5 bases). Trimming cost V 4 bases and J 1 base, with 16 bases left between them. The CDR3 contains 16 residues. Germline CDR1 SGHNT, CDR2 YYREEE (reference sequence).